This paragraph reports one TCR beta chain. Trimming took 3 bases from V and 4 from J; bases not matched to a gene: 1. The CDR3 is 14 residues long. In germline, CDR1 is KGHSH, CDR2 LQKENI. The sample originates from a study of cytomegalovirus exposure and HLA in healthy donors. The PCR had 60 Vbeta and 13 Jbeta primers. Measured with immunoSEQ multiplex PCR; TCRdb has only the in-frame clones, and not every one. This repertoire shows approximately 220,000 clones, about 75% found once; its top ten account for under 2%. The chain combines TRBV18 with TRBJ2-7; 12 bases are shared with TRBD2. The source is a woman aged 30 to 39 in good health and CMV-seronegative. Source material: PBMCs. CDR3 DNA: TGTGCCAGCTCACCGGGACTAGCGGGTTACGAGCAGTACTTC. Translated: CASSPGLAGYEQYF.